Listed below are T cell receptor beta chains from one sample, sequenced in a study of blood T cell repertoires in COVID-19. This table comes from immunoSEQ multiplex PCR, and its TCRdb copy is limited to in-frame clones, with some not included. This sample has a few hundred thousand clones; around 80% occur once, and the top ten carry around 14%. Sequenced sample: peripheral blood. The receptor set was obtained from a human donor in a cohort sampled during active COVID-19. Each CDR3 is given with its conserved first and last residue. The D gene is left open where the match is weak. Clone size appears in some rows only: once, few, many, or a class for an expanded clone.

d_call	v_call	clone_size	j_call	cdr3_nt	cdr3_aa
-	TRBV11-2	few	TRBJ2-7	TGTGCCAGCAGCCCCCCCCGAGGGATAGCCCACGAGCAGTACTTC	CASSPPRGIAHEQYF
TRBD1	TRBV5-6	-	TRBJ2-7	TGTGCCAGCAGCCAAGGACAGGGTGGGTACGAGCAGTACTTC	CASSQGQGGYEQYF
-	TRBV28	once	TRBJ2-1	TGTGCCAGCAGTTTGGTGGTAGGTTTAGCGTTGCAGTTCTTC	CASSLVVGLALQFF
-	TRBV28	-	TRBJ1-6	TGTGCCAGCAGTTTAGGGAGCTCCTATAATTCACCCCTCCACTTT	CASSLGSSYNSPLHF
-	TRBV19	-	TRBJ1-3	TGTGCCAGTAGTCCCCGGACAGTCTTCTCTGGAAACACCATATATTTT	CASSPRTVFSGNTIYF
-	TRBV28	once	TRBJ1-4	TGTGCCATCGCACGACACGGTCTTCTGTTTTTT	CAIARHGLLFF
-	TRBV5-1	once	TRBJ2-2	TGCGCCAGCAGCCGGCTTGAGGGAGGCGGGACCGGGGAGCTGTTTTTT	CASSRLEGGGTGELFF
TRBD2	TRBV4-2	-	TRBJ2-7	TGTGCCAGCAGCCCTCACGGGCGGGGGGCCTACGAGCAGTACTTC	CASSPHGRGAYEQYF
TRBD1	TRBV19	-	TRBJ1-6	TGTGCCAGTAAGCGGACAGGGGGAGATAATTCACCCCTCCACTTT	CASKRTGGDNSPLHF
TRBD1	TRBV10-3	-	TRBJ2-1	TGTGCCATCAGTTCCGGGACAGCTTACAATGAGCAGTTCTTC	CAISSGTAYNEQFF
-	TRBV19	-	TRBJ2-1	TGTGCCAGTAGTATAACTCTAGCAAGCAATGAGCAGTTCTTC	CASSITLASNEQFF
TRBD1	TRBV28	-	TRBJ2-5	TGTGCCAGCACCCCCGGACAGGGGGAGACCCAGTACTTC	CASTPGQGETQYF
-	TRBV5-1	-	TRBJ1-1	TGCGCCAGCAGCTGGGGGTCCGGGGGAGGGGACACTGAAGCTTTCTTT	CASSWGSGGGDTEAFF
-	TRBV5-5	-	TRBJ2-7	TGTGCCAGCAGCTTGGCAGGGCCCTACGAGCAGTACTTC	CASSLAGPYEQYF
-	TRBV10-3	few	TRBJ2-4	TGTGCCATCAGCGTCCAGGGTAGACAAAACATTCAGTACTTC	CAISVQGRQNIQYF
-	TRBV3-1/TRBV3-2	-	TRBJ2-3	TGTGCCAGCAGCCCGACCCCCGAGGGCTCCACAGATACGCAGTATTTT	CASSPTPEGSTDTQYF
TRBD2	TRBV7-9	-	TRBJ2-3	TGTGCCAGCAGCTTTTTGACTAGCGGAAGCACAGATACGCAGTATTTT	CASSFLTSGSTDTQYF
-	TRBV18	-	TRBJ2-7	TGTGCCAGCTCAGCGGGAATCCTACGTGAGCAGTACTTC	CASSAGILREQYF
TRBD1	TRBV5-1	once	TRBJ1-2	TGCGCCAGCAGCTTGGGTGGGACAGGGTCGAGCTATGGCTACACCTTC	CASSLGGTGSSYGYTF